The clone carrying this T cell receptor (beta chain) was found a few times. The antigen is undetermined. This CDR3 contains 12 residues. Germline V gene sequence: CDR1 SGHNT, CDR2 YYREEE (reference sequence). V shed 3 bases and J 8 bases; nucleotides not matched to a gene: 4. This specimen comes from a study of T cell responses to AZD1222 COVID-19 vaccine. Broader study findings: Only 5 or 6 AZD1222 recipients were seropositive at baseline. Repertoire sampling occurred only after the peak T cell response.

Sequenced by immunoSEQ multiplex PCR; TCRdb stores in-frame clones only, minus some. The sample carries around 150,000 clones, just under 95% recorded once. This sequence was found in an adult in good health. This specimen was peripheral blood, taken on day 0 of AZD1222 vaccination. The chain joins TRBV5-4 to TRBJ1-1; 7 bases match TRBD1. The CDR3 sequence: CASSYGTAEAFF. CDR3 DNA sequence: TGTGCCAGCAGCTACGGGACAGCGGAAGCTTTCTTT.